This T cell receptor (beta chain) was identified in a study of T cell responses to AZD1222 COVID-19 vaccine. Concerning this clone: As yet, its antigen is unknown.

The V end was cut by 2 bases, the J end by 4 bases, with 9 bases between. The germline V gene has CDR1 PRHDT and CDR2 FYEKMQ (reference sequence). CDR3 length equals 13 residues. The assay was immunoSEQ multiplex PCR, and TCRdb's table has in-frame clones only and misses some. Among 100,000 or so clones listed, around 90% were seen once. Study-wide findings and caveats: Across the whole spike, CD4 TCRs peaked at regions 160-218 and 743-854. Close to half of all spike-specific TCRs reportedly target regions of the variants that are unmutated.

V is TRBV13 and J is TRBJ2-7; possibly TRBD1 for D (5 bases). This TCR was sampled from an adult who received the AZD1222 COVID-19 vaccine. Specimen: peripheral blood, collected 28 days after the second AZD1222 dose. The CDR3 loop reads CASSLSGRYEQYF. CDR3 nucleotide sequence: TGTGCCAGCAGCTTATCAGGGCGATACGAGCAGTACTTC.